These 8 T cell receptor beta chains were all obtained from the same sample, sequenced in a study of T cells expressing NK-cell markers. TCRdb derives one entry per CDR3 protein from the 5' RACE reads, leaving out DNA. The repertoire shows 350,000 to 400,000 distinct CDR3 sequences; the top ten hold roughly a tenth. The sample comprised blood T cells: a sorted CD56 or NKG2C T cell subset, CD4+ or CD8+ T cells, or bulk PBMC T cells (not recorded which). The source is a woman between 45 and 65 years old in good health.

The genes are TRBV30 and TRBJ2-1; with no DNA, the TCRdb D assignment of TRBD2 cannot be verified. Germline V CDR1 and CDR2: GTSNPN, SVGIG (reference sequence). This CDR3 has 13 amino acids. CDR3 in amino acids: CAWRLAGGGEQFF.

This CDR3 reads CASSLPGTKGYNEQFF. J is TRBJ2-1 and V is TRBV7-8; absent DNA, TCRdb's TRBD1 call cannot be checked. Germline V lookup: CDR1 SGHVS, CDR2 FQNEAQ. This CDR3 is 16 amino acids long. The full variable domain, completed using reference TRBV7-8 and TRBJ2-1, is GAGVSQSPRYKVAKRGQDVALRCDPISGHVSLFWYQQALGQGPEFLTYFQNEAQLDKSGLPSDRFFAERPEGSVSTLKIQRTQQEDSAVYLCASSLPGTKGYNEQFFGPGTRLTVL.

The chain has TRBV6-4 and TRBJ2-1; the D call of TRBD1 rests on TCRdb alone, since no DNA is present to check it. The germline V gene has CDR1 MRHNA and CDR2 SNTAGT. The CDR3 is made up of 14 amino acids. The CDR3 sequence: CASSVEGGRSEQFF.

The rearrangement uses TRBV11-2 and TRBJ2-1; TCRdb's assignment of TRBD2 cannot be checked, as there is no DNA. CDR3 length: 13 amino acids. Germline loops: CDR1 SGHAT, CDR2 FQNNGV. CDR3 loop: CASSQGRQGEQFF.

The gene calls are TRBV14 and TRBJ2-1; TCRdb's D call, TRBD1, is unchecked because there is no DNA. CDR1 and CDR2 (germline): SGHDN, FVKESK. The length of the CDR3 is 14 residues. CDR3 amino acids: CASSSNRDFNEQFF.

The rearrangement uses TRBV2 and TRBJ1-1; TCRdb outputs TRBD1, but without DNA this stays unchecked. The V gene's germline CDR1 is SNHLY and CDR2 FYNNEI. The CDR3 covers 15 residues. CDR3 protein: CATFSGTGKNTEAFF.

The rearrangement uses TRBV10-2 and TRBJ2-2; TCRdb names TRBD1, which stays unverified in the absence of DNA. CDR3 size: 14 residues. Germline assignment: CDR1 WSHSY and CDR2 SAAADI. CDR3 in amino acids: CASLGQGAGGELFF.

The chain joins TRBV6-6 to TRBJ2-2; absent DNA, TCRdb's TRBD2 call cannot be checked. CDR3 length equals 17 residues. Germline assignment: CDR1 MNHNY and CDR2 SVGAGI (reference sequence). The CDR3 loop is CASSRASGTQGTGELFF.